This T cell receptor (beta chain) originates from a study of technical replicates of blood from several donors. The CDR3 sequence is 12 residues long. The V end was cut by 0 bases, the J end by 7 bases, with 6 bases between. Germline V gives CDR1 WNHNN, CDR2 SYGVQD (reference sequence). The repertoire was sequenced with immunoSEQ multiplex PCR; TCRdb's copy has only in-frame clones and lacks some. The sample holds fewer than 95,000 clones; around 94% are singletons and the top ten take approximately 0.25%. Sequencing was carried out using T cells isolated from PBMCs. The chain has TRBV10-1 and TRBJ1-2; D is ambiguous. The sequence came from a human donor in good health. CDR3 in amino acids: CASSESTGGYTF. The CDR3 DNA follows: TGCGCCAGCAGTGAGTCTACGGGTGGCTACACCTTC.